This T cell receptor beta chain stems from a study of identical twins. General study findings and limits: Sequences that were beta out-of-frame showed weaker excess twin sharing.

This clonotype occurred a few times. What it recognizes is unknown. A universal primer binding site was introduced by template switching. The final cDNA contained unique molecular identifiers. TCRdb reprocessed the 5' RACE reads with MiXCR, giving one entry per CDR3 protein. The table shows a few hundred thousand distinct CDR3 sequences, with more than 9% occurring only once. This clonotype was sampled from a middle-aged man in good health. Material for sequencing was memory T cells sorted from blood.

CDR3 in DNA: TGCAGCGTTGCTGCGTCGAAAGGCGCAGGGACCGGGGAGCTGTTTTTT. Translation: CSVAASKGAGTGELFF. The chain combines TRBV29-1 with TRBJ2-2, with D perhaps TRBD1 (5 bases). From germline, CDR1 is SQVTM and CDR2 ANQGSEA. The V and J ends lost 4 bases and 5 bases respectively, with 20 bases between them. CDR3 length equals 16 residues.